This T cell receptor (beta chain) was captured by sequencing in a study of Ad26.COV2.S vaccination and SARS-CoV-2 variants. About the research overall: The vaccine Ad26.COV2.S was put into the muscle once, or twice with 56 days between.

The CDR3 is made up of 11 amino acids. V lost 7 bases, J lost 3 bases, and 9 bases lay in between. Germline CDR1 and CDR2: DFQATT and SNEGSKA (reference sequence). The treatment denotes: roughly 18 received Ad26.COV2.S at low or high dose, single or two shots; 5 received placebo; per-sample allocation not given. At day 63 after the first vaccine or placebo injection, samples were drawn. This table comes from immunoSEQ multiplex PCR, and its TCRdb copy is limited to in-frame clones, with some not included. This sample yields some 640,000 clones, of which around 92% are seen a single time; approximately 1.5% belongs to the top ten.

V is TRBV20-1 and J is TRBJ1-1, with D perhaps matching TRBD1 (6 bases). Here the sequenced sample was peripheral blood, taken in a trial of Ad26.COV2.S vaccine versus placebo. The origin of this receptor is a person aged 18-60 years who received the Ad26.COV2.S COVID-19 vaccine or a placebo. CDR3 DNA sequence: TGCAGTGGCAGGGGAGACACTGAAGCTTTCTTT. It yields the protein CSGRGDTEAFF.